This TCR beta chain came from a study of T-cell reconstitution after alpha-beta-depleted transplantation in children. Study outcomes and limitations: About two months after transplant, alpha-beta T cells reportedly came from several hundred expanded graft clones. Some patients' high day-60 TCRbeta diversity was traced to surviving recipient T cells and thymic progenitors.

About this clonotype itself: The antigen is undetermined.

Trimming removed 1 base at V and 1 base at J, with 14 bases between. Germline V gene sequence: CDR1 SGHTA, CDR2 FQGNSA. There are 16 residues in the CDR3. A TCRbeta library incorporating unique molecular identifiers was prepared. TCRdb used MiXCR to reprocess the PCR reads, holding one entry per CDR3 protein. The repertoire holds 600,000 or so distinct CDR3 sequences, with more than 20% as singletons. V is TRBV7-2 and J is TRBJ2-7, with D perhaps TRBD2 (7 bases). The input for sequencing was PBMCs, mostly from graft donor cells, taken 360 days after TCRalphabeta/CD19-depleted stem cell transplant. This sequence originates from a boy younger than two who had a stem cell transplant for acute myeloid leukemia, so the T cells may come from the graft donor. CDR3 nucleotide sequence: TGTGCCAGCAGCTTAGGGGGGGGCGGGCCTTCCTACGAGCAGTACTTC. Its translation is CASSLGGGGPSYEQYF.